This T cell receptor (beta chain) was observed in a study of blood T cell repertoires in COVID-19. About the study: COVID-19 samples from acute and convalescent phases originated in the United States, Italy and Spain. T cells, B-cell-depleted T cells, or PBMCs supplied cDNA or gDNA.

The CDR3 loop spans 13 amino acids. With 1 base removed from V and 7 bases from J, the gap between germline ends came to 7 bases. Germline CDR1 and CDR2: SGHDN and FVKESK. Profiled with immunoSEQ multiplex PCR; TCRdb holds only in-frame clones, not every one. The sample includes roughly 220,000 clones, 75% to 90% of them seen just once. This clone was picked up one time. Participants spanned ages about 18 to 90 years and resided in around 25 US areas. Clinical history as reported by participants underpinned cohort assignment. The chain carries TRBV14 and TRBJ1-4; D uncertain. Specimen: PBMCs or T cells enriched from blood (not recorded which). The clonotype originates from a woman under 30 in a cohort exposed to, infected with or recovered from COVID-19 (not recorded which). In nucleotides, the CDR3 is TGTGCCAGCAGCCAAGTACGGTTTGAAAAACTGTTTTTT. It translates to CASSQVRFEKLFF.